The present entry profiles one TCR beta chain with its context. Its target is unknown. Method: immunoSEQ multiplex PCR; TCRdb's copy keeps in-frame clones and lacks some. The sample lists over 150,000 clones; roughly nine tenths were seen once. The CDR3 has 13 residues. V gave up 3 bases and J gave up 0 bases, with 8 bases separating them. Germline lookup yields CDR1 SQVTM and CDR2 ANQGSEA. This record belongs to a study of T cell responses to AZD1222 COVID-19 vaccine. The study, taken as a whole, reports: Repertoire sampling happened only post peak T cell response.

The receptor was derived from an adult in good health. The genes are TRBV29-1 and TRBJ1-2, with D unresolved. The input for sequencing was peripheral blood, taken on day 0 of MenACWY control vaccination. The CDR3, as DNA: TGCAGCGTTGAGGGGAGGACTAACTATGGCTACACCTTC. Translating gives CSVEGRTNYGYTF. Variable domain in full (rest from reference TRBV29-1 and TRBJ1-2): SAVISQKPSRDICQRGTSLTIQCQVDSQVTMMFWYRQQPGQSLTLIATANQGSEATYESGFVIDKFPISRPNLTFSTLTVSNMSPEDSSIYLCSVEGRTNYGYTFGSGTRLTVV.